These T cell receptor beta chains were read from a single sample in a study of beta chain features in type 1 diabetes. The assay was immunoSEQ multiplex PCR, and TCRdb's table has in-frame clones only and misses some. The sample comprises 300,000 to 350,000 clones, 7% to 9% of which are singletons, and around 0.44% rests with the top ten. The sequencing input was central memory CD4+ T cells from blood. The source is a woman in her late teens or twenties in good health. The CDR3 runs from the conserved cysteine through the conserved F or W. D genes are given only for firm matches. Some rows have no size entry. The others give once, few or many, or a class for an expanded clone.

TGTGCCAGCAGCTTGACAGGGGGCGAAGGAGAGACCCAGTACTTC CASSLTGGEGETQYF TRBD1 TRBJ2-5 - TRBV7-3
TGTGCCAGCAAGACGGGACAGAAGAATCAGCCCCAGCATTTT CASKTGQKNQPQHF TRBD1 TRBJ1-5 few TRBV6-5
TGTGCCAGCAGCCCTGACAGGAATCAGCCCCAGCATTTT CASSPDRNQPQHF - TRBJ1-5 - TRBV7-8
TGCAGCGTGCGTAGACAGGGCGTTGGGGAGACCCAGTACTTC CSVRRQGVGETQYF TRBD1 TRBJ2-5 - TRBV29-1
TGTGCCAGCAGCCTCGGGAGGGGATCTGAAAAACTGTTTTTT CASSLGRGSEKLFF - TRBJ1-4 - TRBV27
TGTGCCAGCAACAACCTTGGTCCAGACTGGGAGCTGTTTTTT CASNNLGPDWELFF - TRBJ2-2 - TRBV7-9
TGTGCCAGCAGCTTACAGCGGAGCACATACGAGCAGTACTTC CASSLQRSTYEQYF - TRBJ2-7 - TRBV7-8
TGTGCCAGCAGCCAAGCGACAGATAACACCGGGGAGCTGTTTTTT CASSQATDNTGELFF - TRBJ2-2 few TRBV9
TGCGCCAGCAGCTTGGACGGGAGGCAGGGAGATACGCAGTATTTT CASSLDGRQGDTQYF TRBD2 TRBJ2-3 many TRBV5-1
TGTGCCAGCAGCGGGGGGGGGACCGAGAATCAGCCCCAGCATTTT CASSGGGTENQPQHF - TRBJ1-5 - TRBV5-4
TGTGCCAGCAGCCCACCGGGACAGGGGTTCGCCGGGGAGCTGTTTTTT CASSPPGQGFAGELFF TRBD1 TRBJ2-2 few TRBV7-9
TGTGCCAGCTGGCAAAGCGGGTGGAATGAGCAGTTCTTC CASWQSGWNEQFF - TRBJ2-1 - TRBV6-5
TGCGCCAGCAGCCACAAGCTCCCTAGCGGGAGCGGTGGCTCCTACGAGCAGTACTTC CASSHKLPSGSGGSYEQYF TRBD2 TRBJ2-7 - TRBV4-3
TGTGCCAGCAGCCGCTTACAACAGGGGGAGACCCAGTACTTC CASSRLQQGETQYF TRBD1 TRBJ2-5 - TRBV7-2
TGTGCCAGCAGCCCTAGCGGGAAGGCAGATACGCAGTATTTT CASSPSGKADTQYF TRBD2 TRBJ2-3 - TRBV7-3
TGTGCCAGCAGCTTACGATCAACGTGGGACAGGATGAACACTGAAGCTTTCTTT CASSLRSTWDRMNTEAFF TRBD1 TRBJ1-1 - TRBV7-9
TGTGCCAGCAGCGTCTTGACGGAGCTGTTTTTT CASSVLTELFF - TRBJ2-2 - TRBV6-5
TGTGCCAGCAGCTTAACCGGGACGGCGGGAAACACCATATATTTT CASSLTGTAGNTIYF - TRBJ1-3 few TRBV7-9
TGTGCCTCGGTGAGGGACGCTCAAGAGACCCAGTACTTC CASVRDAQETQYF - TRBJ2-5 - TRBV7-9
TGTGCCAGCAGCTCCGAAAAACGGACAGTCGCAGGGAGAAAACTGTTTTTT CASSSEKRTVAGRKLFF - TRBJ1-4 - TRBV7-3
TGTGCCAGCAGCCCACTAGCGCCAAGCTCCTACAATGAGCAGTTCTTC CASSPLAPSSYNEQFF TRBD2 TRBJ2-1 - TRBV7-9
TGTGCCAGCAGTTACGGGACAGCCTACGAGCAGTACTTC CASSYGTAYEQYF TRBD1 TRBJ2-7 few TRBV10-3
TGCAGTGCCCAGGGACTTGAGCAGTACTTC CSAQGLEQYF - TRBJ2-7 many TRBV20-1
TGTGCCAGCGGGGAGACAGGGGTTTCAGATACGCAGTATTTT CASGETGVSDTQYF TRBD1 TRBJ2-3 few TRBV7-2
TGTGCCAGCAGCGGAGGACAGTACCCAGGGGGGAAAGAAAAACTGTTTTTT CASSGGQYPGGKEKLFF TRBD1 TRBJ1-4 - TRBV5-8
TGTGCCAGCAGCGGGACTAGCGGGAGTCTCGAGCAGTTCTTC CASSGTSGSLEQFF TRBD2 TRBJ2-1 few TRBV9
TGTGCCAGCAGCAGATCAAGCACAGATACGCAGTATTTT CASSRSSTDTQYF - TRBJ2-3 few TRBV7-9
TGTGCCAGCAGGGACAACTCCTACGAGCAGTACTTC CASRDNSYEQYF - TRBJ2-7 - TRBV27
TGTGCCAGCAGTCCAGCGGGACGCCAGAATGAAAAACTGTTTTTT CASSPAGRQNEKLFF - TRBJ1-4 few TRBV6-5
TGTGCCAGCTCACCGGGGGGCAATCAGCCCCAGCATTTT CASSPGGNQPQHF - TRBJ1-5 - TRBV18
TGCGCCAGCAGCAACACACCAGGGGGAAACGGAGAGACCCAGTACTTC CASSNTPGGNGETQYF TRBD1 TRBJ2-5 - TRBV5-1
TGTGCCAGCAGCTTACTCAGACTAGCTGATACGCAGTATTTT CASSLLRLADTQYF TRBD2 TRBJ2-3 few TRBV7-2
TGTGCCAGCAGTTACGGTCATAGCACAGATACGCAGTATTTT CASSYGHSTDTQYF - TRBJ2-3 - TRBV6-6
TGTGCCAGCTCACCAAGCAGGGGCGATGAGCAGTTCTTC CASSPSRGDEQFF - TRBJ2-1 - TRBV18
TGTGCCAGCAACCCATTAGCGGGAGCGGAGTTCTTC CASNPLAGAEFF TRBD2 TRBJ2-1 many TRBV2
TGCGCCAGCAACCCTACAGGAAGCCAAGAGACCCAGTACTTC CASNPTGSQETQYF - TRBJ2-5 few TRBV5-1